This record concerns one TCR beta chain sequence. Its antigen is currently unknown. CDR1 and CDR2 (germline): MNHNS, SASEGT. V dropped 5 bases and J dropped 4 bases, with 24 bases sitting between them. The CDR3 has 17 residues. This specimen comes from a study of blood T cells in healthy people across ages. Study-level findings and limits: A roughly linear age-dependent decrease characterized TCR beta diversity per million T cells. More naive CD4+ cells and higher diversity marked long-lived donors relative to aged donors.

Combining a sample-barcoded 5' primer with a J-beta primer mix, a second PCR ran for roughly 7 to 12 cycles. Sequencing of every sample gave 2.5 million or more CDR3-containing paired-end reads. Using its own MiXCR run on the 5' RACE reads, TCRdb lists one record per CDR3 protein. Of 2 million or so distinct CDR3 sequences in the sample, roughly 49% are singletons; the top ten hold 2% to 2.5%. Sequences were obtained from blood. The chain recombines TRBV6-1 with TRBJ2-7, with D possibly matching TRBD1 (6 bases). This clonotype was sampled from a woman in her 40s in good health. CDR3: CASSISFWGLEEYEQYF. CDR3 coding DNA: TGTGCCAGCAGTATTTCCTTTTGGGGGCTAGAAGAATACGAGCAGTACTTC.